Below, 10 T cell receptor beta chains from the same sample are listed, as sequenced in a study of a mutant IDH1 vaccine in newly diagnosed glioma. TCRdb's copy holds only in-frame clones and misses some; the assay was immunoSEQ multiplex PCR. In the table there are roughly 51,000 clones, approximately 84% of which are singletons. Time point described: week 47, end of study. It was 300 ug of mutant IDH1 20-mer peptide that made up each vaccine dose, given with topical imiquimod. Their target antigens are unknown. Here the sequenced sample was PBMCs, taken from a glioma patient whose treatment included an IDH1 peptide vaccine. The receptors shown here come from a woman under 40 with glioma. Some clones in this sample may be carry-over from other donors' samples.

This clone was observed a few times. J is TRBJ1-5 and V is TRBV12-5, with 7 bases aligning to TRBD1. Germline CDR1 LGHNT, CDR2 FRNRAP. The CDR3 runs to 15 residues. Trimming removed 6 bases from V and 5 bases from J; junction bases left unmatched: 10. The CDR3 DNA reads TGTGCTAGTGGACAGGAAGGGGGCCTTGATCAGCCCCAGCATTTT. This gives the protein CASGQEGGLDQPQHF.

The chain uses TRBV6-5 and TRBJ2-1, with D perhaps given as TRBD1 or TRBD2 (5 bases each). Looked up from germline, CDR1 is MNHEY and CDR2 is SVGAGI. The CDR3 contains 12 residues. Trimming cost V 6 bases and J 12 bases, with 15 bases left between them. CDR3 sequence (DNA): TGTGCCAGCAGCTCCGGGGCAATCCCGCAGTTCTTC. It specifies CASSSGAIPQFF.

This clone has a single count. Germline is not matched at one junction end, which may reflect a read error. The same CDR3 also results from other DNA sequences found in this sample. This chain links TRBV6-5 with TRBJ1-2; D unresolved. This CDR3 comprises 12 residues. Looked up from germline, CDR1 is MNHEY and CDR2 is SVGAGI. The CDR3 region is CACQDGNYGYTF. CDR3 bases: TGTGCCTGCCAGGACGGCAACTATGGTTACACCTTC.

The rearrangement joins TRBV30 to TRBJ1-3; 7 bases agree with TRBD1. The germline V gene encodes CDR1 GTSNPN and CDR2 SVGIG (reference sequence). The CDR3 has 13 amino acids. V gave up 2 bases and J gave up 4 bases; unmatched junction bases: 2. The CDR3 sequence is CAWSTGVGNTIYF. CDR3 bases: TGTGCCTGGAGTACAGGGGTGGGAAACACCATATATTTT.

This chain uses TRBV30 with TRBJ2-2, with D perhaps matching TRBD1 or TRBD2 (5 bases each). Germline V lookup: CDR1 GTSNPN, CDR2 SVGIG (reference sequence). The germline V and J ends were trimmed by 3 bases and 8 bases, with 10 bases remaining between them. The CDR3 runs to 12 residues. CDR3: CAWSPGRGELFF. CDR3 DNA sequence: TGTGCCTGGAGCCCGGGACGGGGGGAGCTGTTTTTT.

CDR3 DNA: TGTGCCAGCGTGGAAGGCTTCGGTTTAGGAGATACGCAGTATTTT. Protein: CASVEGFGLGDTQYF. V gene TRBV7-9 combines with J gene TRBJ2-3; D is unresolved. Germline assignment: CDR1 SEHNR and CDR2 FQNEAQ (reference sequence). This CDR3 has 15 amino acids. V was shortened by 8 bases and J by 5 bases, with 20 bases between the two germline ends.

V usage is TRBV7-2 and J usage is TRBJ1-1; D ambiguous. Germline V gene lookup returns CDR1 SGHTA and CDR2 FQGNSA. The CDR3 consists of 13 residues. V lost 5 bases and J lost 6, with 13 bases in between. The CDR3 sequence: CASSGRSRPEAFF. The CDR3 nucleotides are TGTGCCAGCAGCGGCAGGTCCCGCCCTGAAGCTTTCTTT.

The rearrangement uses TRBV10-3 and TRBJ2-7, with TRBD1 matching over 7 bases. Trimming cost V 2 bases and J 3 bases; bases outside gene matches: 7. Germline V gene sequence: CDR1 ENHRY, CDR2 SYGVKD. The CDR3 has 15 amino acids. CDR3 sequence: CAISEVGQRNYEQYF. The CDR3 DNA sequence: TGTGCCATCAGTGAGGTGGGACAGAGAAACTACGAGCAGTACTTC.

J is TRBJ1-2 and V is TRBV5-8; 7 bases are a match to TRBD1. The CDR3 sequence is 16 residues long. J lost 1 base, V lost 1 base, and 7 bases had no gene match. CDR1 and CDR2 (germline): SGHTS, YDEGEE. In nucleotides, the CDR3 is TGTGCCAGCAGCTTGACCCGGGACAGCCGTAACTATGGCTACACCTTC. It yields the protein CASSLTRDSRNYGYTF.

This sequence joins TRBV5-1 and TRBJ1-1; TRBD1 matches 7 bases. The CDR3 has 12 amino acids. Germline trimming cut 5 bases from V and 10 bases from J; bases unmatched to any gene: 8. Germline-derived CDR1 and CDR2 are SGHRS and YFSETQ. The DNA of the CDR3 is TGCGCCAGCAGAATACAGGGGAAGCGAGCTTTCTTT. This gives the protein CASRIQGKRAFF.